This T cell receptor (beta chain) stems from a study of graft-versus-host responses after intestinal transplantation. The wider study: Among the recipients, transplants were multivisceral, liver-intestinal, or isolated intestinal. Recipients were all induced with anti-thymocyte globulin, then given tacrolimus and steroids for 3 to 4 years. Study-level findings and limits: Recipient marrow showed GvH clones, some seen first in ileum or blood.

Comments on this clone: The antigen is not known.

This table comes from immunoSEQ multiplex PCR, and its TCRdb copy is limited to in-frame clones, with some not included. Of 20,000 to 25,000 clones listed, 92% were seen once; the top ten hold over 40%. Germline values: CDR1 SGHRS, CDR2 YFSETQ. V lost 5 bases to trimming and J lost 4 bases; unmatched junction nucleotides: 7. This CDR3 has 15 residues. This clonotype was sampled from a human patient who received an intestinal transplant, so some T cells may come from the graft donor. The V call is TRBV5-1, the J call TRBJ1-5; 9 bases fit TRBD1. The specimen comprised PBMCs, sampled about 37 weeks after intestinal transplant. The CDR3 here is CASRRTGERNQPQHF. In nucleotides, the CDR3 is TGCGCCAGCAGGCGGACAGGGGAACGGAATCAGCCCCAGCATTTT.